Following are 17 T cell receptor beta chains from one sample sequenced in a study of shared clonotypes between healthy human individuals. The assay was immunoSEQ multiplex PCR, and TCRdb's table has in-frame clones only and misses some. Of about half a million clones in the sample, around 73% were seen once. The sequencing input was PBMCs. Every receptor here comes from a woman aged 40-49 years in good health. Some clones in this sample may be carry-over from other donors' samples.

V gene TRBV19 combines with J gene TRBJ2-2; maybe TRBD1 (5 bases). The V end was cut by 3 bases, the J end by 0 bases, with 11 bases between. CDR1 LNHDA and CDR2 SQIVND come from the germline V gene (reference sequence). The length of the CDR3 is 16 residues. DNA for the CDR3: TGTGCCAGTAGTATCCAGGGATCGGCGAACACCGGGGAGCTGTTTTTT. Amino acids: CASSIQGSANTGELFF.

This chain joins TRBV27 and TRBJ1-5; D is unresolved. V was trimmed by 0 bases and J by 2 bases, leaving 8 bases between them. Germline values: CDR1 MNHEY, CDR2 SMNVEV (reference sequence). The CDR3 spans 15 residues. CDR3 in amino acids: CASSLSPRGNQPQHF. The CDR3 nucleotides read TGTGCCAGCAGTTTATCGCCTCGGGGCAATCAGCCCCAGCATTTT.

The gene calls are TRBV2 and TRBJ2-1, with TRBD1 matching 9 bases. This CDR3 region has 14 residues. CDR1 SNHLY and CDR2 FYNNEI come from the germline V gene. With V trimmed by 6 bases and J by 1 base, 1 base remained unmatched. The CDR3 DNA reads TGTGCCAGCAGACAGGGGGCGTCCTACAATGAGCAGTTCTTC. It codes for CASRQGASYNEQFF.

This clone is a singleton in its sample. This chain uses TRBV29-1 with TRBJ2-7, with 8 bases matching TRBD1. The junction had 9 bases not matched to a gene; V was cut back by 6 bases and J by 2 bases. Looked up from germline, CDR1 is SQVTM and CDR2 is ANQGSEA. This CDR3 comprises 14 residues. Written as DNA, the CDR3 is TGCAGCGTAGGCCGGGACAGGACAACCTACGAGCAGTACTTC. Translation gives CSVGRDRTTYEQYF.

This clone was found once. The chain is built from TRBV19 and TRBJ2-2; TRBD2 matches 10 bases. Per the germline V gene, CDR1 is LNHDA and CDR2 is SQIVND (reference sequence). The ends lost 5 bases at V and 5 bases at J; junction bases unmatched: 8. The CDR3 runs to 16 residues. CDR3 protein: CASSLASGRGTGELFF. DNA for the CDR3: TGTGCCAGTAGTTTGGCTAGCGGGAGAGGTACCGGGGAGCTGTTTTTT.

The chain joins TRBV29-1 to TRBJ2-5; TRBD1 aligns across 7 bases. TRBJ2-7 explains the end of the DNA better; the J call may be wrong. The germline V gene has CDR1 SQVTM and CDR2 ANQGSEA. The CDR3 has 11 residues. The CDR3 nucleotides read TGCAGCGGGGGACAGCCCTACGAGCAGTACTTC. This translates into CSGGQPYEQYF.

This clone showed up many times. The rearrangement uses TRBV20-1 and TRBJ2-5, with D perhaps TRBD1 or TRBD2 (6 bases each). Germline V gene data show CDR1 as DFQATT and CDR2 as SNEGSKA (reference sequence). The V end was cut by 6 bases, the J end by 5 bases, with 10 bases between. The CDR3 has 11 residues. The CDR3 DNA is TGCAGTGCCAGGAGGGGGGAGACCCAGTACTTC. This translates into CSARRGETQYF.

In regard to this clone: This specimen includes other DNA sequences encoding the same CDR3. The chain combines TRBV2 with TRBJ1-2; maybe TRBD1 (5 bases). Trimming shortened V by 2 bases and J by 5 bases, and 9 bases separated the two germline ends. Per germline, CDR1 SNHLY and CDR2 FYNNEI. The CDR3 loop spans 13 amino acids. CDR3 sequence (DNA): TGTGCCAGCAGTGAACAGGGAAATTATGGCTACACCTTC. Protein: CASSEQGNYGYTF.

V is TRBV6-4 and J is TRBJ1-5, with D possibly matching TRBD1 (6 bases). V was pared by 3 bases and J by 6 bases, with 18 bases between. The CDR3 contains 16 residues. Germline V gene lookup returns CDR1 MRHNA and CDR2 SNTAGT. The chain's CDR3 is CASSDPEGGRVQPQHF. The CDR3 DNA is TGTGCCAGCAGTGATCCCGAAGGGGGGCGCGTTCAGCCCCAGCATTTT.

The chain combines TRBV30 with TRBJ2-5; D is undetermined. The CDR3 consists of 13 residues. Trimming removed 5 bases at V and 0 bases at J, with 10 bases between. Germline V gene lookup returns CDR1 GTSNPN and CDR2 SVGIG (reference sequence). The CDR3 sequence is CAWAGGYQETQYF. The CDR3 DNA sequence: TGTGCCTGGGCAGGCGGCTACCAAGAGACCCAGTACTTC.

The chain uses TRBV27 and TRBJ1-2; 8 bases match TRBD1. This CDR3 spans 14 amino acids. Germline CDR1 reads MNHEY; CDR2 reads SMNVEV (reference sequence). After removal of 4 bases from V and 4 bases from J, the junction contained 5 bases not matched to a gene. CDR3 bases: TGTGCCAGCAGTTCCGGACAGGGTATCTATGGCTACACCTTC. Its translation is CASSSGQGIYGYTF.

Details on this clone: A much larger clone lies a single base off, so this may be a read error. This sample also contains other DNA sequences that code for the same CDR3. This chain links TRBV2 with TRBJ1-5; TRBD1 aligns across 7 bases. This CDR3 has 16 amino acids. Germline V CDR1 and CDR2: SNHLY, FYNNEI. The trim removed 4 bases at V and 5 bases at J, leaving 11 bases unmatched. CDR3 sequence (DNA): TGTGCCAGCAGTGGCTTAGGGGGCGGGAGAGATCAGCCCCAGCATTTT. Translation gives CASSGLGGGRDQPQHF.

This sequence joins TRBV7-2 and TRBJ2-7; 12 nucleotides line up with TRBD2. Germline V gene data show CDR1 as SGHTA and CDR2 as FQGNSA. CDR3 length: 19 residues. J gave up 2 bases and V 3 bases, and 14 bases lay outside the gene matches. DNA of the CDR3: TGTGCCAGCAGCTTCGCAAGACTAGCGGGAGATGTTAGCGCCTACGAGCAGTACTTC. Translating it yields CASSFARLAGDVSAYEQYF. Looking up the rest from reference TRBV7-2 and TRBJ2-7 gives the full variable domain: GAGVSQSPSNKVTEKGKDVELRCDPISGHTALYWYRQSLGQGLEFLIYFQGNSAPDKSGLPSDRFSAERTGGSVSTLTIQRTQQEDSAVYLCASSFARLAGDVSAYEQYFGPGTRLTVT.

J is TRBJ1-2 and V is TRBV7-2; D unresolved. The CDR3 has 14 residues. The ends were cut back, 5 bases at V and 4 bases at J, with 14 bases in the middle. Per germline, CDR1 SGHTA and CDR2 FQGNSA. In DNA, the CDR3 is TGTGCCAGCAGCCGGGAGGGCGGTGGCTATGGCTACACCTTC. This encodes CASSREGGGYGYTF.

With respect to this clone: With only one base between it and a far larger clone, this is likely a read error. The chain couples TRBV28 to TRBJ2-7; D gene ambiguous. Trimming removed 3 bases at V and 1 base at J, with 10 bases between. This CDR3 contains 14 residues. Per the germline V gene, CDR1 is MDHEN and CDR2 is SYDVKM. CDR3 sequence: CASSLVGFSYEQYF. In DNA form, the CDR3 reads TGTGCCAGCAGTTTGGTAGGGTTTTCCTACGAGCAGTACTTC.

The chain recombines TRBV19 with TRBJ2-7; no firm D call. The CDR3 runs 14 residues. CDR1 LNHDA and CDR2 SQIVND come from the germline V gene (reference sequence). Trimming left V 5 bases short and J 2 bases short, with 13 bases between. The CDR3 DNA reads TGTGCCAGTAGTCCGATACAGATACCCTACGAGCAGTACTTC. Translating it yields CASSPIQIPYEQYF.

This rearrangement joins TRBV11-1 to TRBJ2-3, with 11 bases aligning to TRBD2. The CDR3 is 15 residues long. With V trimmed by 4 bases and J by 2 bases, 2 bases remained unmatched. The germline V gene has CDR1 SGHAT and CDR2 FQDESV (reference sequence). In DNA, the CDR3 is TGTGCCAGCAGCTCGGGACTAGCGGACACAGATACGCAGTATTTT. Protein: CASSSGLADTDTQYF.